The 29 T cell receptor beta chains presented below share a single source sample, sequenced in a study of blood T cell repertoires in COVID-19. Sequencing used immunoSEQ multiplex PCR; TCRdb keeps in-frame clones, though not all of them. The table shows 160,000 or so clones, with around 90% occurring only once. The sequencing sample was made of peripheral blood. All receptors derive from a man between 60 and 75 years old with acute or convalescent COVID-19.

The V gene is TRBV5-1, the J gene TRBJ1-1; D is unclear. This CDR3 comprises 13 residues. Germline CDR1 is SGHRS and CDR2 is YFSETQ. Trimming pared 3 bases from V and 2 bases from J, leaving 8 bases between. Written as DNA, the CDR3 is TGCGCCAGCAGCTCGGTCGTAAACACTGAAGCTTTCTTT. It specifies CASSSVVNTEAFF.

This sequence joins TRBV30 and TRBJ1-5; 10 positions agree with TRBD1. The CDR3 sequence is 15 residues long. Germline lookup yields CDR1 GTSNPN and CDR2 SVGIG (reference sequence). The ends lost 3 bases at V and 2 bases at J; junction bases unmatched: 4. In nucleotides, the CDR3 is TGTGCCTGGAGGGGACAGGGGATCGGCAATCAGCCCCAGCATTTT. It encodes CAWRGQGIGNQPQHF.

As DNA, the CDR3 is TGTGCCAGTAATAGGAACAGGGCTATGGGTGAAAAACTGTTTTTT. Its translation is CASNRNRAMGEKLFF. The chain recombines TRBV19 with TRBJ1-4; D is perhaps TRBD1 (6 bases). The CDR3 extends over 15 amino acids. Germline loops: CDR1 LNHDA, CDR2 SQIVND (reference sequence). The germline V and J ends were trimmed by 7 bases and 7 bases, with 19 bases remaining between them.

The rearrangement uses TRBV7-8 and TRBJ2-2, with D possibly TRBD1 on 5 matching bases. Deletions cut 5 bases from V and 2 bases from J, with 12 bases between. This CDR3 comprises 15 residues. The germline V gene has CDR1 SGHVS and CDR2 FQNEAQ. CDR3 nucleotides: TGTGCCAGCAGCGCTGGGCAGGGAAACACCGGGGAGCTGTTTTTT. This sequence encodes CASSAGQGNTGELFF.

The CDR3 DNA sequence: TGTGCCAGTAGTATCAAGGGGCTCAGCCAGCCCCAGCATTTT. This sequence encodes CASSIKGLSQPQHF. This chain connects TRBV19 to TRBJ1-5; D possibly corresponds to TRBD1 (5 bases). This CDR3 comprises 14 residues. Germline-derived CDR1 and CDR2 are LNHDA and SQIVND (reference sequence). The V end was cut by 3 bases, the J end by 7 bases, with 13 bases between.

This clone was seen only once. The chain couples TRBV6-5 to TRBJ1-2; possible D gene TRBD1, 6 bases. The V gene's germline CDR1 is MNHEY and CDR2 SVGAGI. The CDR3 consists of 15 residues. Trimming took 5 bases from V and 4 from J, leaving 17 bases between them. The chain's CDR3 is CASSTDREKVYGYTF. The CDR3 nucleotides read TGTGCCAGCAGTACGGACAGAGAGAAAGTCTATGGCTACACCTTC.

The rearrangement links TRBV18 to TRBJ1-6; TRBD1 matches 9 bases. The CDR3 sequence is 15 residues long. The V and J ends lost 2 bases and 10 bases, in that order; junction bases with no gene match: 6. The germline gives CDR1 KGHSH, CDR2 LQKENI. The CDR3 coding sequence is TGTGCCAGCTCACCAAACAGGGGGCTTCAGTCACCCCTCCACTTT. Translating gives CASSPNRGLQSPLHF.

The chain carries TRBV9 and TRBJ1-2; 7 positions agree with TRBD1. Trimming at V came to 2 bases and at J to 4 bases, leaving 5 bases not matched to a gene. Germline V gives CDR1 SGDLS, CDR2 YYNGEE. The CDR3 is made up of 14 amino acids. The CDR3 reads CASSVGDSGYGYTF. CDR3 DNA sequence: TGTGCCAGCAGCGTGGGGGACAGCGGCTATGGCTACACCTTC. Complete variable domain (other parts from reference TRBV9 and TRBJ1-2): DSGVTQTPKHLITATGQRVTLRCSPRSGDLSVYWYQQSLDQGLQFLIQYYNGEERAKGNILERFSAQQFPDLHSELNLSSLELGDSALYFCASSVGDSGYGYTFGSGTRLTVV.

This chain uses TRBV7-2 with TRBJ1-1, with D unclear. Between the trimmed V and J ends, which lost 3 bases and 0 bases, there was a span of 8 bases. From germline, CDR1 is SGHTA and CDR2 FQGNSA. The CDR3 sequence is 14 residues long. The CDR3 here is CASSLGILNTEAFF. Here the CDR3 DNA reads TGTGCCAGCAGCTTGGGCATTTTGAACACTGAAGCTTTCTTT.

The J gene is TRBJ2-5, the V gene TRBV2; a weak D match, TRBD1 (5 bases). V shed 10 bases and J shed 4 bases, with 22 bases lying between them. The CDR3 runs 15 residues. The germline V gene has CDR1 SNHLY and CDR2 FYNNEI. This CDR3 reads CATARTQGFSETQYF. In DNA, the CDR3 is TGTGCCACCGCACGAACCCAGGGTTTCTCAGAGACCCAGTACTTC.

The CDR3 nucleotides are TGTGCCAGCAGTTACTGGGACAGACTCCACTATAGCAATCAGCCCCAGCATTTT. This sequence encodes CASSYWDRLHYSNQPQHF. The V and J genes are TRBV6-2 or TRBV6-3 and TRBJ1-5; TRBD1 matches 7 bases. The CDR3 runs 18 residues. V lost 1 base, J lost 0 bases, and 9 bases stayed unmatched. CDR1 is MNHEY, CDR2 SVGEGT, per germline.

The V and J genes are TRBV7-8 and TRBJ2-7; D not resolved. The CDR3 is made up of 17 amino acids. With 1 base removed from V and 6 bases from J, the gap between germline ends came to 22 bases. In germline, CDR1 is SGHVS, CDR2 FQNEAQ. CDR3 loop: CASSLETSTDTPTEQYF. The CDR3 DNA reads as TGTGCCAGCAGCTTAGAAACCTCCACAGATACCCCTACCGAGCAGTACTTC.

This chain connects TRBV7-2 to TRBJ1-5, with TRBD1 matching over 9 bases. V trimming: 3 bases; J trimming: 2 bases; junction bases outside the gene matches: 8. CDR1 is SGHTA and CDR2 is FQGNSA in the germline V gene. There are 17 residues in the CDR3. The CDR3: CASSLNRGRVGNQPQHF. CDR3 nucleotide sequence: TGTGCCAGCAGCTTGAACAGGGGGCGGGTGGGCAATCAGCCCCAGCATTTT.

V is TRBV5-6 and J is TRBJ2-7; D is possibly TRBD2 (6 bases). There are 14 residues in the CDR3. V lost 0 bases and J 3 bases, leaving 10 bases between the germline ends. The germline V gene has CDR1 SGHDT and CDR2 YYEEEE. In nucleotides, the CDR3 is TGTGCCAGCAGCTTGGATGGGGGGTACTACGAGCAGTACTTC. Its translation: CASSLDGGYYEQYF. The full variable domain, in which reference TRBV5-6 and TRBJ2-7 provide the parts outside the CDR3, is DAGVTQSPTHLIKTRGQQVTLRCSPKSGHDTVSWYQQALGQGPQFIFQYYEEEERQRGNFPDRFSGHQFPNYSSELNVNALLLGDSALYLCASSLDGGYYEQYFGPGTRLTVT.

CDR3 coding DNA: TGTGCCAGCAGCTTAGGAGGCAAACACTATGGCTACACCTTC. The encoded protein is CASSLGGKHYGYTF. The chain employs TRBV7-9 and TRBJ1-2; D not resolved. CDR3 length equals 14 residues. Germline CDR1 reads SEHNR; CDR2 reads FQNEAQ (reference sequence). Trimming took 1 base from V and 3 from J, leaving 9 bases between them.

V is TRBV18 and J is TRBJ2-6; a weak D match, TRBD2 (5 bases). Trimming cost V 2 bases and J 7 bases, with 9 bases left between them. Germline CDR1 and CDR2: KGHSH and LQKENI. This CDR3 spans 14 amino acids. CDR3 protein: CASSPGSGANVLTF. As DNA, the CDR3 is TGTGCCAGCTCACCAGGGTCGGGAGCCAACGTCCTGACTTTC.

The chain uses TRBV6-5 and TRBJ1-1; a possible D gene is TRBD1 (5 bases). Germline loops: CDR1 MNHEY, CDR2 SVGAGI. The CDR3 contains 14 residues. V was shortened by 6 bases and J by 4 bases, with 15 bases between the two germline ends. CDR3: CASSSRGRATEAFF. The DNA of the CDR3 is TGTGCCAGCAGCTCTAGGGGCCGAGCCACTGAAGCTTTCTTT.

The rearrangement links TRBV11-2 to TRBJ2-3, with D perhaps matching TRBD2 (5 bases). Germline V gene lookup returns CDR1 SGHAT and CDR2 FQNNGV. CDR3 length: 18 residues. Trimming took off 1 base at V and 0 bases at J, with 17 bases between the two ends. CDR3 DNA: TGTGCCAGCAGCTTAGGAGGGCAGATCCTTTCTAGCACAGATACGCAGTATTTT. It translates to CASSLGGQILSSTDTQYF.

CDR3 in amino acids: CASSLAATTPNSPLHF. The CDR3 DNA reads as TGCGCCAGCAGCTTGGCGGCTACTACCCCTAATTCACCCCTCCACTTT. J is TRBJ1-6 and V is TRBV5-1; no clear D gene. The CDR3 loop spans 16 amino acids. Trimming took 0 bases from V and 6 from J, leaving 13 bases between them. Germline V gene sequence: CDR1 SGHRS, CDR2 YFSETQ. Together with reference TRBV5-1 and TRBJ1-6, the CDR3 gives the full variable domain: KAGVTQTPRYLIKTRGQQVTLSCSPISGHRSVSWYQQTPGQGLQFLFEYFSETQRNKGNFPGRFSGRQFSNSRSEMNVSTLELGDSALYLCASSLAATTPNSPLHFGNGTRLTVT.

A single count supports this clone. The chain joins TRBV18 to TRBJ1-2; a possible D gene is TRBD1 (6 bases). Germline CDR1 KGHSH, CDR2 LQKENI. CDR3 length equals 16 residues. V lost 0 bases to trimming and J lost 4 bases, with 15 bases between them. The CDR3 DNA sequence: TGTGCCAGCTCACCACCGGGGGGGGCAGAGGCCTATGGCTACACCTTC. As protein: CASSPPGGAEAYGYTF.

This clone is a singleton in its sample. This chain uses TRBV23-1 with TRBJ1-5, with a possible D match to TRBD1 (5 bases). TRBV23-1 is annotated as an ORF whose role is uncertain. The V and J ends lost 7 bases and 1 base respectively, with 20 bases between them. This CDR3 is built from 17 residues. The CDR3 region has the DNA TGCGCCAGCAACTCTATCGGACACCGGGGGAGCAATCAGCCCCAGCATTTT. Its protein is CASNSIGHRGSNQPQHF.

V usage is TRBV6-5 and J usage is TRBJ2-5, with D possibly TRBD2 on 7 matching bases. This CDR3 has 15 amino acids. Germline CDR1 reads MNHEY; CDR2 reads SVGAGI. V lost 10 bases, J lost 1 base, and 19 bases lay in between. The CDR3 reads CATTLLGGRQETQYF. The CDR3 nucleotides are TGTGCCACCACGTTGCTGGGGGGGCGCCAAGAGACCCAGTACTTC.

The gene calls are TRBV9 and TRBJ2-3; 10 bases line up with TRBD2. V gave up 0 bases and J gave up 6 bases; unmatched junction bases: 7. The CDR3 extends over 16 amino acids. CDR1 and CDR2 from the germline V gene are SGDLS and YYNGEE. In nucleotides, the CDR3 is TGTGCCAGCAGCGTAGTGAGCGGGGGGGTTTGGGATACGCAGTATTTT. This gives the protein CASSVVSGGVWDTQYF.

J is TRBJ2-6 and V is TRBV19, with D tentatively TRBD1 (5 bases). V lost 2 bases and J lost 2, with 7 bases in between. Germline V gene sequence: CDR1 LNHDA, CDR2 SQIVND (reference sequence). The CDR3 loop spans 15 amino acids. The CDR3 DNA reads TGTGCCAGTAGTATATCAGGGACTGGGGCCAACGTCCTGACTTTC. Its protein product is CASSISGTGANVLTF.

CDR3 residues: CASSPRDRGYPTTF. The DNA of the CDR3 is TGTGCCAGCTCACCGAGGGACAGGGGGTATCCTACCACCTTC. The J gene is TRBJ1-2, the V gene TRBV18; 11 nucleotides match TRBD1. Trimming took 3 bases from V and 13 from J; bases not matched to a gene: 10. CDR1 and CDR2 from the germline V gene are KGHSH and LQKENI. The CDR3 consists of 14 residues.

Only one count was recorded for this clone. The chain uses TRBV3-1 (or the pseudogene TRBV3-2) and TRBJ1-6; TRBD1 aligns across 9 bases. Germline V gene data show CDR1 as LGHDT and CDR2 as YNNKEL (reference sequence). V dropped 0 bases and J dropped 4; count of bases not matched to a gene: 4. The CDR3 has 17 amino acids. The CDR3 sequence: CASSQEGTGFYNSPLHF. The CDR3 nucleotides read TGTGCCAGCAGCCAAGAGGGGACAGGGTTTTATAATTCACCCCTCCACTTT.

This clone was picked up one time. The chain is built from TRBV19 and TRBJ2-7; 7 nucleotides match TRBD1. V lost 7 bases and J lost 1; bases outside the gene matches: 7. Per germline, CDR1 LNHDA and CDR2 SQIVND (reference sequence). The CDR3 runs to 14 residues. Here the CDR3 reads CASNPSGGSYEQYF. As DNA, the CDR3 is TGTGCCAGTAACCCCTCAGGGGGTTCCTACGAGCAGTACTTC.

The chain has TRBV4-1 and TRBJ2-7; D is unclear. Germline assignment: CDR1 MGHRA and CDR2 YSYEKL. The germline V and J ends were trimmed by 0 bases and 0 bases, with 9 bases remaining between them. This CDR3 comprises 15 residues. DNA for the CDR3: TGCGCCAGCAGCCAAGATACGGGTAGCTCCTACGAGCAGTACTTC. It codes for CASSQDTGSSYEQYF.

The V gene is TRBV20-1, the J gene TRBJ2-1; a possible D gene is TRBD1 (5 bases). The CDR3 contains 15 residues. V shed 3 bases and J shed 7 bases, with 19 bases lying between them. CDR1 is DFQATT, CDR2 SNEGSKA, per germline (reference sequence). The CDR3 protein is CSASTLRERVNEQFF. Here the CDR3 DNA reads TGCAGTGCTAGTACCCTCAGGGAACGCGTTAATGAGCAGTTCTTC.